This T cell receptor (beta chain) was captured by sequencing in a study of blood T cell repertoires in COVID-19. Clones were read by immunoSEQ multiplex PCR, and TCRdb kept only the in-frame ones, dropping some. The repertoire holds approximately 280,000 clones, with approximately 90% as singletons. V shed 5 bases, J shed 4 bases, and the junction held 10 bases outside the gene matches. The germline V gene has CDR1 SGHRS and CDR2 YFSETQ. The CDR3 extends over 16 amino acids. The material sequenced was peripheral blood. This clonotype originated in a man in his forties with acute or convalescent COVID-19. The V gene is TRBV5-1, the J gene TRBJ2-1; 9 bases are a match to TRBD1. The CDR3 sequence: CASSIYSGQGYNEQFF. The DNA for the CDR3 is TGCGCCAGCAGTATATACTCGGGACAGGGTTACAATGAGCAGTTCTTC.